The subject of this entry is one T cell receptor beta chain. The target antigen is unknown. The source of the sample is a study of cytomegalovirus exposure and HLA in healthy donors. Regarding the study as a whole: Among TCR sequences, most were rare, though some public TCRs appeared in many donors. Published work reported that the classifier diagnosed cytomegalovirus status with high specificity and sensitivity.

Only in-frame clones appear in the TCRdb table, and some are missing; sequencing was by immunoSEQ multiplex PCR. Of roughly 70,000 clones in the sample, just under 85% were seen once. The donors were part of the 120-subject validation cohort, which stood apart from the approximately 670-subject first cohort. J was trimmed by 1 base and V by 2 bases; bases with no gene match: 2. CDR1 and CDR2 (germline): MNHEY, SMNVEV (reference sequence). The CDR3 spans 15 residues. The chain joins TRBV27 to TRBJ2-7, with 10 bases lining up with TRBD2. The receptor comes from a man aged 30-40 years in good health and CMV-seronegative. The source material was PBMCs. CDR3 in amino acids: CASSLGAGGSYEQYF. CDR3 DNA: TGTGCCAGCAGTTTAGGAGCGGGGGGGTCCTACGAGCAGTACTTC.